Sequencing of this T cell receptor (beta chain) was carried out in a study of early T cells in non-severe SARS-CoV-2 infection (dated by TCRdb to about 2021). In terms of the full investigation: Bulk RNA from unsorted whole blood was used for TCR sequencing, so alpha and beta chains could not be paired.

The CDR3 goes from the cysteine to the phenylalanine over 14 residues. Here the CDR3 DNA is all that survives: 42 bases in frame from base 1. Trimming leaves V shorter by 2 bases and J shorter by 4 bases, with the junction holding 5 bases beyond the gene matches. CDR1 and CDR2, per the germline V gene (reference sequence), are GTSNPN and SVGIG. This was a case-control study nested in a cohort of healthcare workers in London, UK, who had nasopharyngeal swab PCR tests and blood samples taken every week. Healthcare workers were recruited between 23 and 31 March 2020, during the week of the UK lockdown, and were followed weekly for up to roughly 16 weeks. The paper as a whole reports these results and caveats: VDJdb matching was skewed toward anti-spike CD8 responses, so virus-specific expansions were likely underestimated and private and CD4 specificities were missed.

Library preparation was by 5' RACE. This sample was sequenced with a NextSeq 500. To correct for sequencing error and PCR bias, the TCR library protocol tagged individual cDNA molecules with unique molecular identifiers. Sequencing covered both TCR alpha and beta chains, and within each sample the abundances of alpha and beta sequences were tightly co-correlated. Regarding the original processing steps: Decombinator V4 was used to perform V gene, J gene and CDR3 annotation of TCR sequences. TCRs were defined as expanded if a significant change between any two time points was detected under a Poisson model with p below 0.0001. Abundances of TCRs were expressed as counts per million after normalisation to the total number of TCRs sequenced in each sample. MAIT TCRs were defined by TRAV1-2 paired with TRAJ12, TRAJ20 or TRAJ33, and iNKT TCRs by TRAV10 paired with TRAJ18. A search of VDJdb, accessed on 1 November 2021, was run for TCRs annotated to CMV, EBV and SARS-CoV-2, with TCRs annotated for multiple antigens excluded. TCRdb reanalyzed the raw reads on its own, using fastp at Q25 for trimming and MiXCR for clone calling, and kept in-frame beta chains. Every distinct CDR3 protein forms one entry, paired with its most common genes and DNA. What appears here as the V and J calls and clone size reflects TCRdb's work, not the paper's. In this sample the table shows 21,000 or so distinct CDR3 sequences, 5% to 5.5% of which occur a single time. Together, the top ten hold approximately 12% of the sample.

This clonotype showed up many times. Its antigen remains unidentified. No much larger clonotype is one base removed from it; base qualities were not supplied. Recombination joined TRBV30 with TRBJ1-5; 7 central bases correspond to TRBD1. The sample consisted of whole blood. This receptor was taken from an adult who was a healthcare worker with PCR-confirmed SARS-CoV-2 infection or an uninfected control (not recorded which). The nucleotide sequence is TGTGCCTGGAGTCAGGGGGGATTGAATCAGCCCCAGCATTTT. This encodes CAWSQGGLNQPQHF. The full variable domain, with segments outside the CDR3 supplied by the reference TRBV30 and TRBJ1-5 proteins, appears as SQTIHQWPATLVQPVGSPLSLECTVEGTSNPNLYWYRQAAGRGLQLLFYSVGIGQISSEVPQNLSASRPQDRQFILSSKKLLLSDSGFYLCAWSQGGLNQPQHFGDGTRLSIL.